The next 19 T cell receptor beta chains were all read from a single sample in a study of blood T cell repertoires in COVID-19. This table comes from immunoSEQ multiplex PCR, and its TCRdb copy is limited to in-frame clones, with some not included. Among about 310,000 clones listed, approximately 90% were seen once. Sequencing used PBMCs or T cells enriched from blood (not recorded which). These receptors were collected from a woman in her late teens or twenties who had recovered from COVID-19.

This clone was recorded at least ten times. CDR3 in amino acids: CASSLGFDKGGGETQYF. In DNA form, the CDR3 reads TGTGCCAGCAGCTTAGGATTTGATAAGGGAGGTGGAGAGACCCAGTACTTC. The chain combines TRBV11-3 with TRBJ2-5; D may be TRBD2 (6 bases). The CDR3 sequence is 17 residues long. The germline gives CDR1 SGHNT, CDR2 YENEEA. V was shortened by 1 base and J by 4 bases, with 19 bases between the two germline ends.

The chain carries TRBV6-4 and TRBJ2-1, with TRBD2 identical over 11 bases. The CDR3 is made up of 15 amino acids. Germline V CDR1 and CDR2: MRHNA, SNTAGT. Losses at the gene ends were 3 bases for V and 13 bases for J; bases not matched to a gene: 11. DNA of the CDR3: TGTGCCAGCAGTGAATCTAGCGGGAGGATAGGGGGCCAGTTCTTC. This translates into CASSESSGRIGGQFF.

The V and J genes are TRBV28 and TRBJ1-2, with 9 bases that match TRBD1. Germline-derived CDR1 and CDR2 are MDHEN and SYDVKM. This CDR3 has 15 amino acids. The V and J ends lost 3 bases and 6 bases, in that order; junction bases with no gene match: 8. CDR3 loop: CASSFYGGTGHGYTF. Written as DNA, the CDR3 is TGTGCCAGCAGTTTTTATGGCGGGACAGGGCATGGCTACACCTTC.

J is TRBJ2-2 and V is TRBV2; D gene ambiguous. CDR1 and CDR2 (germline): SNHLY, FYNNEI. Between the trimmed V and J ends, which lost 0 bases and 1 base, there was a span of 6 bases. The CDR3 has 15 residues. CDR3: CASSEAPLNTGELFF. The CDR3, as DNA: TGTGCCAGCAGTGAAGCCCCCCTGAACACCGGGGAGCTGTTTTTT.

This sequence joins TRBV7-2 and TRBJ2-7; no firm D call. In germline, CDR1 is SGHTA, CDR2 FQGNSA. V lost 4 bases to trimming and J lost 7 bases, with 17 bases between them. This CDR3 has 14 residues. The CDR3 bases are TGTGCCAGCAGCTCCCGGGTAGTCTTAGGTGAGCAGTACTTC. This gives the protein CASSSRVVLGEQYF.

The V gene is TRBV5-8, the J gene TRBJ2-3; 12 bases line up with TRBD2. The CDR3 has 16 amino acids. The V segment lost 2 bases and the J segment 2 bases; nucleotides outside the gene matches: 3. Germline assignment: CDR1 SGHTS and CDR2 YDEGEE. The CDR3 loop reads CASSFGLAGHTDTQYF. CDR3 DNA: TGTGCCAGCAGCTTTGGACTAGCGGGACACACAGATACGCAGTATTTT.

In nucleotides, the CDR3 is TGTGCCAGCAGCCAAGCTGGACAGGGCGACTGGGAAAAACTGTTTTTT. The encoded protein is CASSQAGQGDWEKLFF. V usage is TRBV4-2 and J usage is TRBJ1-4; 8 bases match TRBD1. Germline CDR1 is LGHNA and CDR2 is YNFKEQ. The length of the CDR3 is 16 residues. V lost 1 base and J lost 8; bases outside the gene matches: 9.

The chain uses TRBV5-1 and TRBJ2-1; D remains ambiguous. The CDR3 loop spans 13 amino acids. Per germline, CDR1 SGHRS and CDR2 YFSETQ. Trimming left V 0 bases short and J 4 bases short, with 5 bases between. In DNA form, the CDR3 reads TGCGCCAGCAGCTTGGGGCAATACAATGAGCAGTTCTTC. Protein: CASSLGQYNEQFF.

The chain employs TRBV19 and TRBJ2-6; D gene uncertain. Trimming left V 7 bases short and J 6 bases short, with 13 bases between. This CDR3 has 14 residues. Germline V gives CDR1 LNHDA, CDR2 SQIVND (reference sequence). CDR3 loop: CASTQTSQANVLTF. CDR3 in DNA: TGTGCCAGTACCCAAACAAGTCAGGCCAACGTCCTGACTTTC.

CDR3 nucleotides: TGCGCCAGCAGCCAAGGAGACATGAGCTCCTACGAGCAGTACTTC. Encoded protein: CASSQGDMSSYEQYF. The V and J genes are TRBV4-1 and TRBJ2-7; D uncertain. V lost 1 base to trimming and J lost 0 bases, with 10 bases between them. The CDR3 has 15 amino acids. Per the germline V gene, CDR1 is MGHRA and CDR2 is YSYEKL.

The rearrangement joins TRBV13 to TRBJ1-2; 8 bases are shared with TRBD1. The CDR3 runs 13 residues. With V trimmed by 3 bases and J by 7 bases, 4 bases remained unmatched. CDR1 PRHDT and CDR2 FYEKMQ come from the germline V gene (reference sequence). The CDR3 loop reads CASSLSGQAGYTF. CDR3 DNA: TGTGCCAGCAGCTTGTCGGGACAGGCTGGCTACACCTTC.

V is TRBV24-1 and J is TRBJ1-1, with no clear D. V was clipped by 4 bases and J by 6 bases, with 11 bases between them. This CDR3 is built from 13 residues. Germline CDR1 reads KGHDR; CDR2 reads SFDVKD. The CDR3 sequence is CATSEAGRAEAFF. The DNA of the CDR3 is TGTGCCACCAGTGAGGCGGGCCGGGCTGAAGCTTTCTTT.

V and J are TRBV3-1 (or the pseudogene TRBV3-2) and TRBJ2-3, with 7 bases that match TRBD1. J was trimmed by 4 bases and V by 5 bases; bases with no gene match: 9. The CDR3 extends over 15 amino acids. The germline gives CDR1 LGHDT, CDR2 YNNKEL (reference sequence). The CDR3, as DNA: TGTGCCAGCAGCATACAGGGGAGTGGCGCAGATACGCAGTATTTT. The encoded protein is CASSIQGSGADTQYF.

This rearrangement joins TRBV10-3 to TRBJ2-7; possibly TRBD2 for D (5 bases). Germline V gene data show CDR1 as ENHRY and CDR2 as SYGVKD. The CDR3 totals 14 residues. V lost 3 bases and J 7 bases, leaving 16 bases between the germline ends. In DNA form, the CDR3 reads TGTGCCATCAGTGACTACCGAGGGCCCGGGGAGCAGTACTTC. Its protein product is CAISDYRGPGEQYF.

V usage is TRBV18 and J usage is TRBJ2-3; D gene ambiguous. The germline V and J ends were trimmed by 0 bases and 5 bases, with 18 bases remaining between them. Germline V gene lookup returns CDR1 KGHSH and CDR2 LQKENI. This CDR3 spans 17 amino acids. CDR3 bases: TGTGCCAGCTCACCACCGCCTTTTGGGCCCCAAATAGATACGCAGTATTTT. This translates into CASSPPPFGPQIDTQYF.

The genes are TRBV7-9 and TRBJ1-2, with TRBD1 matching 7 bases. This CDR3 is 13 amino acids long. Germline-derived CDR1 and CDR2 are SEHNR and FQNEAQ (reference sequence). With V trimmed by 4 bases and J by 12 bases, 11 bases remained unmatched. The CDR3 nucleotides read TGTGCCAGCAGCTCGGGACAGACAAAGCCAGACACCTTC. Translation: CASSSGQTKPDTF.

The chain joins TRBV28 to TRBJ1-2; 9 bases are shared with TRBD1. The germline CDR1 and CDR2 sequences are MDHEN and SYDVKM. This CDR3 has 16 residues. V shed 4 bases, J shed 4 bases, and the junction held 10 bases outside the gene matches. CDR3 protein: CASSSDRGKVGYGYTF. CDR3 in DNA: TGTGCCAGCAGTTCCGACAGGGGGAAGGTTGGCTATGGCTACACCTTC.

This clone has more than one count but fewer than ten. This chain connects TRBV28 to TRBJ1-2, with D possibly matching TRBD1 (5 bases). This CDR3 has 14 residues. The V gene lost 4 bases and the J gene lost 8 bases, with 17 bases spanning the gap. Germline CDR1 MDHEN, CDR2 SYDVKM. The CDR3 reads CASSSQGRVFGYTF. CDR3 nucleotides: TGTGCCAGCAGTTCCCAGGGTCGGGTCTTCGGCTACACCTTC.

The chain joins TRBV5-1 to TRBJ1-1; D possibly corresponds to TRBD1 (5 bases). The germline V gene encodes CDR1 SGHRS and CDR2 YFSETQ. Trimming took off 3 bases at V and 5 bases at J, with 14 bases between the two ends. The CDR3 has 14 residues. The CDR3 spells CASSSQGPATEAFF. The DNA for the CDR3 is TGCGCCAGCAGCTCCCAGGGCCCGGCTACTGAAGCTTTCTTT.